The 30 T cell receptor beta chains listed next were all sequenced from one sample in a study of T cells in Graves' hyperthyroidism and ophthalmopathy (dated by TCRdb to between 2018 and 2021). Library generation was performed with multiplex PCR. TCRdb lists the instrument as Illumina HiSeq 2000. Amplification of TCR beta CDR3 regions was carried out from RNA transcripts. A first-round RT-PCR of the TCR CDR3 used the HTBI primer set with the Qiagen OneStep RT-PCR kit. TCRdb cleaned the public reads at Q25 with fastp, built clones with MiXCR and kept in-frame beta chains. Rows with one shared CDR3 protein collapse into an entry with the most common genes and DNA. Recorded for this sample are about 560,000 distinct CDR3 sequences; roughly a sixth of them occurred a single time. Around a sixth of the sample belongs to the ten largest clones. Sample: blood. The receptors here all came from a woman aged 18-29 years with Graves' hyperthyroidism.

This clonotype was observed many times. The DNA of the CDR3 is TGTGCCAGCAGCCAAGAAATGGGGACGGAAGAGCAGTACTTC. This codes for CASSQEMGTEEQYF. This chain connects TRBV3-1 to TRBJ2-7; D possibly matches TRBD1 or TRBD2 (5 bases each). V lost 0 bases and J lost 7, with 13 bases in between. From germline, CDR1 is LGHDT and CDR2 YNNKEL (reference sequence). The CDR3 runs 14 residues.

The chain links TRBV27 to TRBJ1-2, with 7 nucleotides matching TRBD1. CDR3 length: 17 amino acids. Germline V gives CDR1 MNHEY, CDR2 SMNVEV (reference sequence). V lost 1 base, J lost 3 bases, and 11 bases stayed unmatched. CDR3 region: CASSLYPPGRGDYGYTF. CDR3 DNA sequence: TGTGCCAGCAGTTTATATCCCCCCGGCAGGGGGGACTATGGCTACACCTTC.

This chain joins TRBV5-5 and TRBJ2-1, with 10 bases aligning to TRBD2. This CDR3 comprises 16 residues. Trimming took 4 bases from V and 7 from J; bases not matched to a gene: 11. Germline V lookup: CDR1 SGHKS, CDR2 YYEKEE (reference sequence). CDR3 in amino acids: CASSETLAGVLNEQFF. CDR3 coding DNA: TGTGCCAGCAGCGAAACTCTAGCGGGAGTTTTAAATGAGCAGTTCTTC.

In this sample, this clonotype turned up a few times. The V gene is TRBV10-3, the J gene TRBJ2-1; D call uncertain. Trimming took off 4 bases at V and 2 bases at J, with 9 bases between the two ends. The CDR3 runs 14 residues. Germline-derived CDR1 and CDR2 are ENHRY and SYGVKD. The CDR3 region is CAISGTITYNEQFF. CDR3 in DNA: TGTGCCATCAGTGGAACGATCACCTACAATGAGCAGTTCTTC.

Concerning this clonotype: A read error may be the cause here, since a much bigger clone is one base away. This rearrangement joins TRBV29-1 to TRBJ2-3; 7 nucleotides agree with TRBD1. Germline V gene data show CDR1 as SQVTM and CDR2 as ANQGSEA. The CDR3 has 13 amino acids. CDR3: CSIDRTGGDTQYF. The CDR3 DNA reads as TGCAGCATTGATAGGACAGGAGGTGATACGCAGTATTTT.

This clonotype was observed many times. J is TRBJ2-1 and V is TRBV12-3 or TRBV12-4; 7 nucleotides align to TRBD2. J gave up 1 base and V 6 bases, and 3 bases lay outside the gene matches. This CDR3 is built from 14 residues. The DNA of the CDR3 is TGTGCCAGCAGCAGCGGGGTGTCCTACAATGAGCAGTTCTTC. It specifies CASSSGVSYNEQFF.

This clonotype was counted ten times or more. The chain employs TRBV6-2 or TRBV6-3 and TRBJ2-1; D is tentatively TRBD1 or TRBD2 (6 bases each). The germline CDR1 and CDR2 sequences are MNHEY and SVGEGT. This CDR3 has 14 residues. Trimming removed 4 bases at V and 4 bases at J, with 11 bases between. The CDR3 region has the DNA TGTGCCAGCAGTTCGGGGGACACATACAATGAGCAGTTCTTC. Its translation: CASSSGDTYNEQFF.

In this sample, this clonotype turned up many times. The chain recombines TRBV3-1 with TRBJ1-1, with 10 nucleotides matching TRBD1. Germline values: CDR1 LGHDT, CDR2 YNNKEL (reference sequence). Trimming removed 7 bases from V and 0 bases from J; junction bases left unmatched: 11. The CDR3 consists of 17 residues. CDR3 bases: TGTGCCAGCAATCCCGGGACAGGGGTTGGTTTGAACACTGAAGCTTTCTTT. This gives the protein CASNPGTGVGLNTEAFF.

The sample holds one count of this clonotype. This chain links TRBV5-6 with TRBJ2-7, with no clear D. Germline V lookup: CDR1 SGHDT, CDR2 YYEEEE. The V gene lost 0 bases and the J gene lost 5 bases, with 9 bases spanning the gap. This CDR3 is 13 amino acids long. The chain's CDR3 is CASSLGDGHEQYF. Here the CDR3 DNA reads TGTGCCAGCAGCTTGGGGGATGGCCACGAGCAGTACTTC.

This clonotype has a handful of counts. This rearrangement joins TRBV5-1 to TRBJ2-5, with TRBD2 matching over 12 bases. The V gene's germline CDR1 is SGHRS and CDR2 YFSETQ. V shed 1 base, J shed 5 bases, and the junction held 3 bases outside the gene matches. The CDR3 consists of 15 residues. The CDR3 region has the DNA TGCGCCAGCAGCTTGACTAGCGGGAGGCAGGAGACCCAGTACTTC. It translates to CASSLTSGRQETQYF.

This clonotype was seen ten or more times. This chain connects TRBV18 to TRBJ1-5; no reliable D call. Germline CDR1 and CDR2: KGHSH and LQKENI. This CDR3 spans 13 amino acids. Between the trimmed V and J ends, which lost 2 bases and 1 base, there was a span of 3 bases. The CDR3, as DNA: TGTGCCAGCTCACCAGCAAGCAATCAGCCCCAGCATTTT. This translates into CASSPASNQPQHF.

This clonotype appeared once. The chain combines TRBV11-2 with TRBJ2-5; tentatively, D is TRBD1 (5 bases). In germline, CDR1 is SGHAT, CDR2 FQNNGV. CDR3 length: 15 residues. With 5 bases removed from V and 0 bases from J, the gap between germline ends came to 13 bases. The CDR3 DNA is TGTGCCAGCAGCAGACGAACAGGAGACCAAGAGACCCAGTACTTC. Its protein product is CASSRRTGDQETQYF.

CDR3 DNA sequence: TGTGCCAGCAGCTCCAGCGGGGCCCGCACAGATACGCAGTATTTT. As protein: CASSSSGARTDTQYF. The chain carries TRBV7-2 and TRBJ2-3; 7 bases are a match to TRBD2. The CDR3 length is 15 residues. Germline V gene data show CDR1 as SGHTA and CDR2 as FQGNSA. With V trimmed by 4 bases and J by 1 base, 5 bases remained unmatched.

This clonotype was seen at least ten times. This sequence joins TRBV20-1 and TRBJ2-7; 7 nucleotides align to TRBD1. J lost 0 bases, V lost 6 bases, and 8 bases had no gene match. This CDR3 spans 14 amino acids. Germline V gene lookup returns CDR1 DFQATT and CDR2 SNEGSKA (reference sequence). DNA for the CDR3: TGCAGTGCAACCGGGACAGCGCCCTCCTACGAGCAGTACTTC. This encodes CSATGTAPSYEQYF.

The chain joins TRBV10-2 to TRBJ2-2; D uncertain. The CDR3 has 11 residues. Looked up from germline, CDR1 is WSHSY and CDR2 is SAAADI. V lost 7 bases and J 6 bases, leaving 6 bases between the germline ends. The CDR3 nucleotides read TGCGCCAGCATCAAGGCCGGGGAGCTGTTTTTT. Protein: CASIKAGELFF.

This chain connects TRBV7-2 to TRBJ2-5; D perhaps matches TRBD1 (6 bases). Deletions cut 6 bases from V and 7 bases from J, with 18 bases between. CDR3 length: 14 amino acids. The germline V gene has CDR1 SGHTA and CDR2 FQGNSA. In DNA, the CDR3 is TGTGCCAGCAGTTCCCGGGACACACGGGGGACCCAGTACTTC. Amino acids: CASSSRDTRGTQYF.

The sample holds many counts of this clonotype. The rearrangement uses TRBV5-7 and TRBJ2-3; D gene uncertain. TRBV5-7 is annotated as an ORF whose role is uncertain. Deletions cut 0 bases from V and 0 bases from J, with 8 bases between. The CDR3 extends over 15 amino acids. The CDR3 bases are TGTGCCAGCAGCTTGGGTTTTCACAGCACAGATACGCAGTATTTT. Protein product: CASSLGFHSTDTQYF.

This clonotype has just a few counts. J is TRBJ1-5 and V is TRBV12-3 or TRBV12-4, with D unresolved. V was trimmed by 1 base and J by 5 bases, leaving 9 bases between them. The CDR3 consists of 14 residues. CDR3 bases: TGTGCCAGCAGTTTAGGGCAGGCATATCAGCCCCAGCATTTT. Translation gives CASSLGQAYQPQHF.

Only a few counts were recorded for this clonotype. The V gene is TRBV28, the J gene TRBJ2-2; no firm D call. Trimming removed 6 bases at V and 6 bases at J, with 14 bases between. CDR1 is MDHEN and CDR2 is SYDVKM in the germline V gene. This CDR3 has 14 amino acids. Here the CDR3 reads CASSRTPRPGELFF. The CDR3 DNA reads as TGTGCCAGCAGCCGAACCCCCCGCCCCGGGGAGCTGTTTTTT.

This clonotype was seen ten or more times. The gene calls are TRBV6-2 or TRBV6-3 and TRBJ2-1; tentative D call: TRBD1 (5 bases). This CDR3 is built from 15 residues. Trimming shortened V by 6 bases and J by 0 bases, and 12 bases separated the two germline ends. Germline V gene lookup returns CDR1 MNHEY and CDR2 SVGEGT. This CDR3 is CASRIAGRSYNEQFF. The CDR3 nucleotides read TGTGCCAGCAGGATTGCAGGGCGCTCCTACAATGAGCAGTTCTTC.

This clonotype was detected only a few times. The gene calls are TRBV20-1 and TRBJ1-1; 7 nucleotides line up with TRBD1. Germline V CDR1 and CDR2: DFQATT, SNEGSKA (reference sequence). The CDR3 runs to 14 residues. Trimming removed 3 bases from V and 10 bases from J; junction bases left unmatched: 14. The CDR3 reads CSARDPIPGQRAFF. The DNA of the CDR3 is TGCAGTGCTAGGGATCCAATACCGGGACAGCGAGCTTTCTTT.

V and J are TRBV11-3 and TRBJ2-1, with 9 bases aligning to TRBD2. Germline lookup yields CDR1 SGHNT and CDR2 YENEEA. V shed 4 bases, J shed 6 bases, and the junction held 7 bases outside the gene matches. This CDR3 region has 15 residues. The CDR3 DNA sequence: TGTGCCAGCAGCTCTCGGACTAGCGAGCTCAATGAGCAGTTCTTC. As protein: CASSSRTSELNEQFF.

The rearrangement joins TRBV24-1 to TRBJ2-1; 7 bases are shared with TRBD2. The J segment lost 0 bases and the V segment lost 4 bases, leaving 5 bases of the junction unmatched. The length of the CDR3 is 16 residues. The V gene's germline CDR1 is KGHDR and CDR2 SFDVKD. CDR3 residues: CATSDPSGNSYNEQFF. The CDR3 DNA reads TGTGCCACCAGTGACCCTAGCGGAAACTCCTACAATGAGCAGTTCTTC.

Many counts were recorded for this clonotype. The chain combines TRBV6-1 with TRBJ2-1, with 15 bases fitting TRBD2. V lost 7 bases to trimming and J lost 6 bases; unmatched junction nucleotides: 7. CDR3 size: 16 residues. CDR1 is MNHNS, CDR2 SASEGT, per germline. CDR3 protein: CASTEGLAGGSNEQFF. CDR3 in DNA: TGTGCCAGCACCGAAGGACTAGCGGGGGGGAGCAATGAGCAGTTCTTC.

This clonotype turned up a few times. The CDR3 loop is CASSPIDRHNEQFF. The CDR3 DNA follows: TGTGCCAGCAGCCCGATAGACAGACACAATGAGCAGTTCTTC. The chain combines TRBV3-1 with TRBJ2-1, with a weak D call TRBD1 (5 bases). CDR1 is LGHDT, CDR2 YNNKEL, per germline (reference sequence). CDR3 size: 14 residues. V gave up 4 bases and J gave up 5 bases, with 12 bases separating them.

This clonotype was counted a few times. This sequence joins TRBV7-2 and TRBJ2-3; tentative D call: TRBD2 (7 bases). CDR3 length equals 15 residues. V was pared by 5 bases and J by 4 bases, with 16 bases between. Germline loops: CDR1 SGHTA, CDR2 FQGNSA. DNA of the CDR3: TGTGCCAGCAGCCCAATGGGGGGGGGCCCAGATACGCAGTATTTT. It is translated as CASSPMGGGPDTQYF.

The V call is TRBV7-9, the J call TRBJ1-3; 7 nucleotides align to TRBD1. The germline V gene encodes CDR1 SEHNR and CDR2 FQNEAQ (reference sequence). Losses at the gene ends were 3 bases for V and 2 bases for J; bases not matched to a gene: 10. CDR3 length: 17 amino acids. The chain's CDR3 is CASSFTVKGAAGNTIYF. CDR3 bases: TGTGCCAGCAGCTTTACAGTGAAGGGGGCAGCTGGAAACACCATATATTTT. The variable domain in full, with the rest retrieved from reference TRBV7-9 and TRBJ1-3, is DTGVSQNPRHKITKRGQNVTFRCDPISEHNRLYWYRQTLGQGPEFLTYFQNEAQLEKSRLLSDRFSAERPKGSFSTLEIQRTEQGDSAMYLCASSFTVKGAAGNTIYFGEGSWLTVV.

A few counts support this clonotype. This sequence joins TRBV14 and TRBJ1-6; D ambiguous. Between the trimmed V and J ends, which lost 6 bases and 8 bases, there was a span of 17 bases. Germline CDR1 is SGHDN and CDR2 is FVKESK. This CDR3 contains 15 residues. The chain's CDR3 is CASRSGPRWDSPLHF. DNA of the CDR3: TGTGCCAGCAGATCCGGGCCCCGCTGGGATTCACCCCTCCACTTT.

Ten or more counts support this clonotype. This chain joins TRBV3-1 and TRBJ2-1, with D uncertain. There are 15 residues in the CDR3. V was trimmed by 2 bases and J by 3 bases, leaving 11 bases between them. Germline-derived CDR1 and CDR2 are LGHDT and YNNKEL (reference sequence). CDR3 protein: CASSQPSWFYNEQFF. CDR3 bases: TGTGCCAGCAGCCAACCCAGCTGGTTCTACAATGAGCAGTTCTTC.

In its sample, this clonotype was seen a few times. The chain recombines TRBV9 with TRBJ2-3; D is perhaps TRBD1 or TRBD2 (9 bases each). The CDR3 sequence is 14 residues long. V was clipped by 1 base and J by 8 bases, with 14 bases between them. From germline, CDR1 is SGDLS and CDR2 YYNGEE. CDR3 in DNA: TGTGCCAGCAGCGTACTAGCGGGACAGGGTACGCAGTATTTT. Its protein product is CASSVLAGQGTQYF. Drawing the rest from reference TRBV9 and TRBJ2-3, the complete variable domain is DSGVTQTPKHLITATGQRVTLRCSPRSGDLSVYWYQQSLDQGLQFLIQYYNGEERAKGNILERFSAQQFPDLHSELNLSSLELGDSALYFCASSVLAGQGTQYFGPGTRLTVL.